The rows below give T cell receptor beta chains drawn from one sample of a study of CD8+CD57+ T cells in acquired aplastic anemia. TCRdb itself ran the reads through MiXCR, one entry per CDR3 protein. The sample yields about 190,000 distinct CDR3 sequences, about 53% seen once. Sequencing was performed on sorted CD4+, CD8+, or CD8+CD57+ T cells (not recorded which) from PBMCs. All receptors come from a human donor in good health, serving as a control. Each CDR3 is given without its conserved first and last residue. Rows may omit the clone size; those that give it use once, few, many or a size class.

v_gene,j_gene,abundance,CDR3aa
TRBV7-3,TRBJ2-7,once,ASSTPLGTYEQY
TRBV7-2,TRBJ1-1,.,ASSTTGPLMNTEAF
TRBV2,TRBJ2-7,.,ASRLLSGGVYEQY
TRBV7-2,TRBJ2-2,.,ASSWGPQGLGDAGELF
TRBV4-1,TRBJ2-7,.,ASSGEPTGAYEQY
TRBV4-3,TRBJ2-3,few,ASSQETGRADTQY
TRBV27,TRBJ2-7,once,ASSPGASGSYEQY
TRBV6-2/TRBV6-3,TRBJ1-1,many,ASSYILYTEAF
TRBV20-1,TRBJ2-7,few,SARWGQGYEQY
TRBV6-5,TRBJ2-6,many,ASRSGANVLT
TRBV10-3,TRBJ1-1,.,AISLKGGTEAF
TRBV29-1,TRBJ2-3,.,SASPDSTDTQY
TRBV12-3/TRBV12-4,TRBJ1-3,many,ASSSHRGYTIY
TRBV24-1,TRBJ2-1,.,ATSDVAGGEQF
TRBV6-5,TRBJ2-1,many,ASSTPYNEQF
TRBV5-1,TRBJ2-3,.,ASSLGWREGADTQY
TRBV10-3,TRBJ1-1,.,AISESSRLNTEAF